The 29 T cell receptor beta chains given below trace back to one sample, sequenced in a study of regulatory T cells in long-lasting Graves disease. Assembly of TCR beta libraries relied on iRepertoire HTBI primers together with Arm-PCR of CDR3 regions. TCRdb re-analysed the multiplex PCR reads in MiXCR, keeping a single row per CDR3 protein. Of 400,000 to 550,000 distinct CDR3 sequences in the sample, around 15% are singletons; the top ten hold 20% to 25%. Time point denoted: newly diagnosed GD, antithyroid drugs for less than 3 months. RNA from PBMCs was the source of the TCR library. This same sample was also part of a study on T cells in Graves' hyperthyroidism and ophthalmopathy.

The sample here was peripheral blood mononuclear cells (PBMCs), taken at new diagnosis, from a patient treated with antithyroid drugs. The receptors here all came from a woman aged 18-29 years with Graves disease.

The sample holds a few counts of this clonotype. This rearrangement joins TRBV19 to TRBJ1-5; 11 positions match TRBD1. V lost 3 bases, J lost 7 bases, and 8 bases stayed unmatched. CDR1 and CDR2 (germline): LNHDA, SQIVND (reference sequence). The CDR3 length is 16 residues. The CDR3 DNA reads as TGTGCCAGTAGTATCCCCGGACAGGGGGCACGCCAGCCCCAGCATTTT. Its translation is CASSIPGQGARQPQHF.

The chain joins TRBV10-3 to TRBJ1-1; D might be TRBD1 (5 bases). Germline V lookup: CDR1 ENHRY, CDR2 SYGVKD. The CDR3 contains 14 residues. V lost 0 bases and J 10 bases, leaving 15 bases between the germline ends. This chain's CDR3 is CAISESKGVNSAFF. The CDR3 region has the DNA TGTGCCATCAGTGAGTCGAAAGGGGTCAATTCAGCTTTCTTT.

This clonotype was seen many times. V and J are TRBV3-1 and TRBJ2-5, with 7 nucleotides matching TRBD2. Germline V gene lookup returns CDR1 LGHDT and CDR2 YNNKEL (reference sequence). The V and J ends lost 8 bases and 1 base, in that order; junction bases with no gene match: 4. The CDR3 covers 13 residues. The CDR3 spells CASSAGSQETQYF. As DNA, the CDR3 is TGTGCCAGCTCAGCGGGATCCCAAGAGACCCAGTACTTC.

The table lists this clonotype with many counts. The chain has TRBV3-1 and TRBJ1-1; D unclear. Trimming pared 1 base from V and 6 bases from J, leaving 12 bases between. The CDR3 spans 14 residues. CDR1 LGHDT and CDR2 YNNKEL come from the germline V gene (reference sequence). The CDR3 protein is CASSQGLKVPEAFF. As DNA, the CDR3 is TGTGCCAGCAGCCAAGGATTGAAAGTCCCTGAAGCTTTCTTT.

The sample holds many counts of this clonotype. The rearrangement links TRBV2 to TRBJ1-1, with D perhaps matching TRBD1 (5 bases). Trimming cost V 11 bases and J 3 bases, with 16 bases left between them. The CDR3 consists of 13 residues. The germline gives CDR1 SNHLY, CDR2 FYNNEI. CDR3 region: CAGQGVGDTEAFF. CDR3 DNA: TGTGCCGGCCAAGGGGTTGGGGACACTGAAGCTTTCTTT.

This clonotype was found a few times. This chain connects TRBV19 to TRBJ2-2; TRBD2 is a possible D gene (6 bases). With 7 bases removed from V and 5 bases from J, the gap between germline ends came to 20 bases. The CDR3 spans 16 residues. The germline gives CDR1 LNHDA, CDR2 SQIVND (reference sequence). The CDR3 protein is CASTEGGLTGTGELFF. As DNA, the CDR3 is TGTGCCAGTACAGAGGGAGGCCTCACGGGGACCGGGGAGCTGTTTTTT. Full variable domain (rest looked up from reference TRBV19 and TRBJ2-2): DGGITQSPKYLFRKEGQNVTLSCEQNLNHDAMYWYRQDPGQGLRLIYYSQIVNDFQKGDIAEGYSVSREKKESFPLTVTSAQKNPTAFYLCASTEGGLTGTGELFFGEGSRLTVL.

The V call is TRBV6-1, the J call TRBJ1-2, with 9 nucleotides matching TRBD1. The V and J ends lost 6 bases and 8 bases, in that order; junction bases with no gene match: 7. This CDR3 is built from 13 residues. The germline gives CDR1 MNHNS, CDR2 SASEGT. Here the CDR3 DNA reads TGTGCCAGCAGGGAACAGGGGGCTCGGGGCTACACCTTC. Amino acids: CASREQGARGYTF.

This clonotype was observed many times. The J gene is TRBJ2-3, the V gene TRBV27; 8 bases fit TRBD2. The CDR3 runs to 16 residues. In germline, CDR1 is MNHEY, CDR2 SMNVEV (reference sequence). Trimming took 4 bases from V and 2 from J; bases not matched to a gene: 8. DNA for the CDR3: TGTGCCAGCAGTTCCCATAGCGGGATGGCCACAGATACGCAGTATTTT. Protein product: CASSSHSGMATDTQYF.

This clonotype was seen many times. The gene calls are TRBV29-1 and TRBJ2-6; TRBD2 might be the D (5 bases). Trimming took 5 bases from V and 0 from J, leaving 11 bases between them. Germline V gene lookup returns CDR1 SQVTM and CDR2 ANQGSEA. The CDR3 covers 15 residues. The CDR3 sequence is CSVLGGRSGANVLTF. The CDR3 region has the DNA TGCAGCGTTCTCGGAGGTCGCTCTGGGGCCAACGTCCTGACTTTC.

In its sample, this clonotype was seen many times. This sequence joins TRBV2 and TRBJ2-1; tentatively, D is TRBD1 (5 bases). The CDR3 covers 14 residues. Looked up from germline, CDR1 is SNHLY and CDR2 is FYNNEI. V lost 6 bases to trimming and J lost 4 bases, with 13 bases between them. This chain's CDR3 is CASRGERQYNEQFF. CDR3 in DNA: TGTGCCAGCAGAGGAGAAAGACAGTACAATGAGCAGTTCTTC.

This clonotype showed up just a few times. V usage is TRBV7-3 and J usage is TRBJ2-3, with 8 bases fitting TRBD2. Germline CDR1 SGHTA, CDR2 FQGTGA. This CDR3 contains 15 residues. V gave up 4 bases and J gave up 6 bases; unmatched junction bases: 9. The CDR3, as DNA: TGTGCCAGCAGCTGGAGCGGGAGCGGTCGGGATACGCAGTATTTT. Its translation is CASSWSGSGRDTQYF.

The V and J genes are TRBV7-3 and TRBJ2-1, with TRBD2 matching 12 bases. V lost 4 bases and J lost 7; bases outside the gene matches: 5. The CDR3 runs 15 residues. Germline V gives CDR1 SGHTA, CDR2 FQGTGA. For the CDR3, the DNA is TGTGCCAGCAGCTCAGGACTAGCGGGAACGAATGAGCAGTTCTTC. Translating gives CASSSGLAGTNEQFF.

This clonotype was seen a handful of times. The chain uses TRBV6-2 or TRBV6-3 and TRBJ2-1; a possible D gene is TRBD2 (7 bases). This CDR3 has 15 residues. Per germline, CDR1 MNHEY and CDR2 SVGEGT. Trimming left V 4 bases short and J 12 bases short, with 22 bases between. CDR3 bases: TGTGCCAGCAGTTTAGGGGGGGCACGAAGGGATGGGCAGTTCTTC. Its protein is CASSLGGARRDGQFF.

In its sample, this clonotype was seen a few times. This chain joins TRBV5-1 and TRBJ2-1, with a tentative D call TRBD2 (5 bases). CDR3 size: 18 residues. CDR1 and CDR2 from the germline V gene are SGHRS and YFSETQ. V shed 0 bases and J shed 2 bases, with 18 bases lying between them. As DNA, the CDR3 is TGCGCCAGCAGCTTGGTTTCAATCGGGATAAGGACCTACAATGAGCAGTTCTTC. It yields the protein CASSLVSIGIRTYNEQFF.

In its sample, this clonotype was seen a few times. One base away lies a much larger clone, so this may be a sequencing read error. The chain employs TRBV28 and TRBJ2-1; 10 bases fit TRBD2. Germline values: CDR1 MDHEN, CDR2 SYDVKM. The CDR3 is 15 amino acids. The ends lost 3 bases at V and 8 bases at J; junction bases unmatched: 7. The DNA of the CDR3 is TGTGCCAGCAGTTTGTCTAGCGGGAGTTACGATGAGCAGTTCTTC. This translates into CASSLSSGSYDEQFF.

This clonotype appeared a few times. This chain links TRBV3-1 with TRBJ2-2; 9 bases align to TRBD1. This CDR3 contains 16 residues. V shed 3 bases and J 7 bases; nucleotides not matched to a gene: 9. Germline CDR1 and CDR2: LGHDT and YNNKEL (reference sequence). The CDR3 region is CASSHRSQGAVGELFF. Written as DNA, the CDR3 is TGTGCCAGCAGCCATCGCTCACAGGGGGCGGTCGGGGAGCTGTTTTTT.

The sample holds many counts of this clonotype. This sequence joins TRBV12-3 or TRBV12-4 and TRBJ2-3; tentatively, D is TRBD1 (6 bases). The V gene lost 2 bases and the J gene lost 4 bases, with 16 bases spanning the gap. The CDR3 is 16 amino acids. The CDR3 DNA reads TGTGCCAGCAGTTTACTAGGGACAATTGGCCCAGATACGCAGTATTTT. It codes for CASSLLGTIGPDTQYF.

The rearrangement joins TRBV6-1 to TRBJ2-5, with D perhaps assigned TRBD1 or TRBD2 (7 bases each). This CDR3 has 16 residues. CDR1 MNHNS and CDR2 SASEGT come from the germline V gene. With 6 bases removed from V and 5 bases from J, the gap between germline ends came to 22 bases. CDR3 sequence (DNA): TGTGCCAGCAGCGCTCTACCCTCAGGGGGGGGGGAGACCCAGTACTTC. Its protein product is CASSALPSGGGETQYF.

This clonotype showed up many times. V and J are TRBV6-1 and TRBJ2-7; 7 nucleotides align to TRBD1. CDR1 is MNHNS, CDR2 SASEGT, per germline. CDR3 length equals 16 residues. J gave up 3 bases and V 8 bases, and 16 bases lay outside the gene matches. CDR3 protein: CASARYLTGEVYEQYF. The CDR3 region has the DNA TGTGCCAGCGCCCGGTACCTCACAGGGGAAGTCTACGAGCAGTACTTC.

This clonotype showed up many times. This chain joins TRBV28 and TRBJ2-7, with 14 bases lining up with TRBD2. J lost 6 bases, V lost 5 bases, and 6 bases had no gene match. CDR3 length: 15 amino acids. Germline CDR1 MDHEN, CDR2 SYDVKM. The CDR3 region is CASSPGTSGRGEQYF. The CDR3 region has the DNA TGTGCCAGCAGTCCCGGGACTAGCGGGAGAGGCGAGCAGTACTTC.

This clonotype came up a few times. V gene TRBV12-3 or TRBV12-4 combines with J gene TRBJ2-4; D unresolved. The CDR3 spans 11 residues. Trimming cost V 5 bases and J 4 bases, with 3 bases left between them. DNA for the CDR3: TGTGCCAGCAGTAATAAAAACATTCAGTACTTC. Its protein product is CASSNKNIQYF.

The CDR3 sequence is CASSYGAGPNTGELFF. Here the CDR3 DNA reads TGTGCCAGCAGTTACGGTGCGGGTCCGAACACCGGGGAGCTGTTTTTT. This chain connects TRBV6-5 to TRBJ2-2; D perhaps matches TRBD2 (5 bases). With 2 bases removed from V and 0 bases from J, the gap between germline ends came to 10 bases. The germline gives CDR1 MNHEY, CDR2 SVGAGI. CDR3 length equals 16 residues.

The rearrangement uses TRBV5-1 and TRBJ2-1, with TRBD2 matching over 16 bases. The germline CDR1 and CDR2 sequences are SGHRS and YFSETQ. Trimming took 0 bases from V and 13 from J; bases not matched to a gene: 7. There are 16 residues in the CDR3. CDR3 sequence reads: CASSLVGLAGGRPQFF. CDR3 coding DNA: TGCGCCAGCAGCTTGGTGGGACTAGCGGGAGGGAGGCCCCAGTTCTTC.

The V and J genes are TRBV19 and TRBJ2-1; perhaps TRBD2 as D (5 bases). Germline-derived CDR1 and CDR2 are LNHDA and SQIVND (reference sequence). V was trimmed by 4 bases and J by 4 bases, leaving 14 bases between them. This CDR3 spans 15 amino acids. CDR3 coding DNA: TGTGCCAGTAGTAGGACCATGTCGGGGTACAATGAGCAGTTCTTC. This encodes CASSRTMSGYNEQFF.

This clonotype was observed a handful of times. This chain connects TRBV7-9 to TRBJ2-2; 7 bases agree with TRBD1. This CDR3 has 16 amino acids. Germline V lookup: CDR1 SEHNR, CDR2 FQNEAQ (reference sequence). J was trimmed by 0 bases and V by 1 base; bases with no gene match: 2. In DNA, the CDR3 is TGTGCCAGCAGCTTAGTCGGGACAGCGAACACCGGGGAGCTGTTTTTT. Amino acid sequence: CASSLVGTANTGELFF.

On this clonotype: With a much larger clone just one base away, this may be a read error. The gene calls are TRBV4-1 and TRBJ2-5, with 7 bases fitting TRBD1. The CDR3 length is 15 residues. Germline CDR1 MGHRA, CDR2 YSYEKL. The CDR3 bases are TGCGCCAGCAGCCAAGAGGACAGGTCCCAAGAGACCCGGTACTTC. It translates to CASSQEDRSQETRYF.

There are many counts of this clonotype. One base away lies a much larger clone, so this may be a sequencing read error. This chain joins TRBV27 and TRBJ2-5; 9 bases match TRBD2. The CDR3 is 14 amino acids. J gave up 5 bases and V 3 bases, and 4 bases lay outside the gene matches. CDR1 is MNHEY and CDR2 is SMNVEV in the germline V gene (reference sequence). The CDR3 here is CASSFSGSGETQYF. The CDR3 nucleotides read TGTGCCAGCAGTTTTAGCGGGAGTGGGGAGACCCAGTACTTC.

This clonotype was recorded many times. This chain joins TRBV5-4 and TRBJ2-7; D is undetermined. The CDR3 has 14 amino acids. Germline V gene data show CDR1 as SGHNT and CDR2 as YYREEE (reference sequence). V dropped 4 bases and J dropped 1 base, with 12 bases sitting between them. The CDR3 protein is CASSMDGSSYEQYF. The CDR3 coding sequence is TGTGCCAGCAGCATGGACGGATCATCCTACGAGCAGTACTTC.

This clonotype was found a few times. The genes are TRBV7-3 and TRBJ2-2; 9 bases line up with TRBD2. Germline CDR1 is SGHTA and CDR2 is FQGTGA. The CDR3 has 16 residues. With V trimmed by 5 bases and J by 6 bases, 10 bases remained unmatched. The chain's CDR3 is CASSLPVGGRAGELFF. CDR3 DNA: TGTGCCAGCAGCCTCCCAGTGGGCGGGAGGGCCGGGGAGCTGTTTTTT.